A selection of T cell receptor beta chains follows, all from one sample in a study of beta chain features in type 1 diabetes. Generated by immunoSEQ multiplex PCR, the TCRdb table keeps only in-frame clones and is missing some. In the table there are some 250,000 clones, approximately 15% of which are singletons. The sample taken for sequencing was naive CD4+ T cells from blood. Receptors originate from a man in his thirties or forties with type 1 diabetes. Each CDR3 is given with its conserved first and last residue. The order of the fields is clone size, D gene, J gene, V gene, CDR3 protein, CDR3 DNA. D genes are given only for firm matches. Clone size appears in some rows only: once, few, many, or a class for an expanded clone.

>NA|TRBD1|TRBJ1-5|TRBV2
CASLGMGTGERQPQHF
TGTGCCAGCCTGGGTATGGGGACAGGGGAGAGACAGCCCCAGCATTTT
>NA|TRBD2|TRBJ2-3|TRBV15
CATSVELAGGSDTQYF
TGTGCCACCAGCGTGGAGCTAGCGGGGGGCTCAGATACGCAGTATTTT
>few|NA|TRBJ1-1|TRBV18
CASSPRGDTEAFF
TGTGCCAGCTCACCCCGGGGAGACACTGAAGCTTTCTTT
>NA|TRBD2|TRBJ2-1|TRBV30
CAWSTTSGRLYEQFF
TGTGCCTGGAGTACGACTAGCGGGAGATTGTATGAGCAGTTCTTC
>NA|NA|TRBJ2-5|TRBV5-1
CASSLVSGRGETQYF
TGCGCCAGCAGCTTGGTATCCGGGCGGGGAGAGACCCAGTACTTC
>few|NA|TRBJ2-3|TRBV7-9
CASSLSLGRGTDTQYF
TGTGCCAGCAGCTTGAGTTTGGGGAGAGGCACAGATACGCAGTATTTT
>NA|NA|TRBJ2-6|TRBV10-3
CAISDTGANVLTF
TGTGCCATCAGTGATACAGGGGCCAACGTCCTGACTTTC
>NA|TRBD1|TRBJ1-1|TRBV27
CASSRDRGASEAFF
TGTGCCAGCAGTCGGGACAGGGGAGCTTCTGAAGCTTTCTTT
>NA|NA|TRBJ1-1|TRBV2
CASSDDSYTEAFF
TGTGCCAGCAGTGACGACAGCTACACTGAAGCTTTCTTT
>few|NA|TRBJ2-1|TRBV2
CASSEDLGRNEQFF
TGTGCCAGCAGTGAAGATTTGGGGAGAAATGAGCAGTTCTTC
>NA|TRBD2|TRBJ2-1|TRBV2
CASSPTGTSGTNEQFF
TGTGCCAGCAGCCCTACCGGGACTAGCGGGACCAATGAGCAGTTCTTC
>NA|NA|TRBJ2-3|TRBV9
CASSLQGTYTDTQYF
TGTGCCAGCAGCCTTCAGGGGACATACACAGATACGCAGTATTTT
>NA|NA|TRBJ1-1|TRBV6-6
CASIVNTEAFF
TGTGCCAGCATCGTGAACACTGAAGCTTTCTTT
>few|TRBD2|TRBJ2-3|TRBV7-6
CASSLGTSGVRGDTQYF
TGTGCCAGCAGCTTAGGTACTAGCGGAGTCCGCGGAGATACGCAGTATTTT
>NA|NA|TRBJ1-6|TRBV30
CAWTKGDADTSPLHF
TGTGCCTGGACCAAGGGGGACGCGGATACTTCACCCCTCCACTTT
>NA|TRBD1|TRBJ1-1|TRBV5-1
CASSLEGQGTEAFF
TGCGCCAGCAGCTTGGAAGGACAGGGGACTGAAGCTTTCTTT
>NA|NA|TRBJ2-5|TRBV6-6
CASSLPPSQTQYF
TGTGCCAGCAGCCTCCCGCCGAGCCAGACCCAGTACTTC
>NA|NA|TRBJ2-2|TRBV27
CASSFYTGELFF
TGTGCCAGCAGTTTCTACACCGGGGAGCTGTTTTTT
>few|NA|TRBJ2-1|TRBV19
CASSTFSSYNEQFF
TGTGCCAGTAGTACTTTTAGCTCCTACAATGAGCAGTTCTTC
>few|NA|TRBJ2-3|TRBV19
CASSPGADTQYF
TGTGCCAGTAGTCCTGGAGCGGATACGCAGTATTTT
>NA|TRBD2|TRBJ2-2|TRBV7-2
CASSRQRETMDTGELFF
TGTGCCAGTTCGCGGCAGCGGGAGACAATGGACACCGGGGAGCTGTTTTTT
>NA|NA|TRBJ1-2|TRBV7-9
CASSAGRDYGYTF
TGTGCCAGCAGCGCCGGGCGGGATTATGGCTACACCTTC
>NA|TRBD1|TRBJ2-1|TRBV5-1
CVSSTVPTGANNEQFF
TGCGTCAGCAGCACTGTACCGACAGGGGCAAACAATGAGCAGTTCTTC
>few|NA|TRBJ2-1|TRBV30
CAWSAYGLYNEQFF
TGTGCCTGGAGTGCATATGGACTTTACAATGAGCAGTTCTTC
>NA|NA|TRBJ2-5|TRBV5-1
CASSAGGETQYF
TGCGCCAGCAGCGCCGGCGGGGAGACCCAGTACTTC
>few|NA|TRBJ1-5|TRBV18
CASSPGSGDQPQHF
TGTGCCAGCTCACCAGGGAGCGGGGATCAGCCCCAGCATTTT
>few|NA|TRBJ2-6|TRBV10-3
CAISESPPSVLTF
TGTGCCATCAGTGAGTCCCCTCCCAGCGTCCTGACTTTC
>NA|NA|TRBJ1-2|TRBV29-1
CSVEDREPGYGYTF
TGCAGCGTTGAAGATAGGGAGCCGGGTTATGGCTACACCTTC
>NA|NA|TRBJ1-1|TRBV2
CASSERVGRTEAFF
TGTGCCAGCAGTGAAAGAGTCGGGAGAACTGAAGCTTTCTTT
>NA|TRBD1|TRBJ1-2|TRBV4-1
CASSRPGQGGGYTF
TGCGCCAGCAGCCGACCGGGACAGGGAGGTGGCTACACCTTC
>NA|TRBD1|TRBJ2-7|TRBV19
CEAGGSYEQYF
TGCGAGGCAGGGGGTAGCTACGAGCAGTACTTC
>few|NA|TRBJ1-5|TRBV19
CASTPTRGQPQHF
TGTGCCAGTACCCCAACCCGGGGACAGCCCCAGCATTTT
>NA|TRBD1|TRBJ1-1|TRBV19
CASSSPGQGLITEAFF
TGTGCCAGTAGTTCCCCGGGACAGGGGTTGATCACTGAAGCTTTCTTT
>few|NA|TRBJ2-7|TRBV19
CASSIDVRVVEQYF
TGTGCCAGTAGTATAGACGTCAGGGTGGTCGAGCAGTACTTC
>NA|NA|TRBJ1-1|TRBV28
CASSPGLDNTEAFF
TGTGCCAGCAGCCCCGGACTTGACAACACTGAAGCTTTCTTT
>NA|NA|TRBJ2-1|TRBV4-1
CASSQVPAGDEQFF
TGCGCCAGCAGCCAAGTGCCGGCAGGGGATGAGCAGTTCTTC
>few|TRBD1|TRBJ1-4|TRBV5-1
CASSLRTGNEKLFF
TGCGCCAGCAGCTTGAGGACAGGCAATGAAAAACTGTTTTTT
>NA|NA|TRBJ2-3|TRBV7-2
CASSQTRTDTQYF
TGTGCCAGCAGCCAGACTAGAACAGATACGCAGTATTTT
>NA|TRBD2|TRBJ2-7|TRBV7-2
CASSLSGLAGATEQYF
TGTGCCAGCAGCTTATCGGGACTAGCGGGAGCCACCGAGCAGTACTTC
>once|NA|TRBJ1-2|TRBV7-9
CASSPIGVAYTF
TGTGCCAGCAGCCCAATAGGGGTCGCCTACACCTTC
>few|NA|TRBJ2-1|TRBV2
CASSYVSSYNEQFF
TGTGCCAGCAGTTACGTGAGCTCCTACAATGAGCAGTTCTTC
>few|TRBD2|TRBJ2-7|TRBV9
CASSSSGIGQKMYF
TGTGCCAGCAGCTCGAGCGGGATCGGTCAGAAGATGTACTTC
>NA|NA|TRBJ2-5|TRBV11-2
CASSLVPNGIMINF
TGTGCCAGCAGCTTAGTCCCTAACGGGATTATGATTAACTTC
>NA|NA|TRBJ2-1|TRBV6-5
CASSRGAREQFF
TGTGCCAGCAGTCGCGGGGCCCGGGAGCAGTTCTTC
>few|TRBD1|TRBJ2-5|TRBV30
CAWSEPPGQGNF
TGTGCCTGGAGTGAACCTCCGGGACAGGGTAACTTC
>once|NA|TRBJ1-2|TRBV6-4
CASSALPPGTRYGYTF
TGTGCCAGCAGTGCCCTCCCCCCCGGGACACGCTATGGCTACACCTTC
>NA|NA|TRBJ1-2|TRBV11-2
CASSLDQAPDDAYGYTF
TGTGCCAGCAGCTTAGATCAGGCCCCAGACGACGCCTATGGCTACACCTTC
>few|TRBD2|TRBJ2-5|TRBV25-1
CASSITSGEETQYF
TGTGCCAGCAGTATTACTAGCGGAGAAGAGACCCAGTACTTC
>few|NA|TRBJ2-5|TRBV19
CASSTAAGAKTQYF
TGTGCCAGTAGTACGGCCGCGGGGGCGAAGACCCAGTACTTC
>few|TRBD2|TRBJ2-4|TRBV18
CASSPREMGLAGREAKNIQYF
TGTGCCAGCTCACCACGGGAGATGGGACTAGCGGGAAGGGAAGCCAAAAACATTCAGTACTTC
>few|TRBD1|TRBJ1-5|TRBV29-1
CSVGDRGTNQPQHF
TGCAGCGTGGGGGACAGGGGAACGAATCAGCCCCAGCATTTT
>many|NA|TRBJ1-1|TRBV30
CAWIRGSTEAFF
TGTGCCTGGATCCGGGGTAGCACTGAAGCTTTCTTT
>NA|NA|TRBJ1-3|TRBV9
CASSRQVSGNTIYF
TGTGCCAGCAGCAGACAGGTCTCTGGAAACACCATATATTTT